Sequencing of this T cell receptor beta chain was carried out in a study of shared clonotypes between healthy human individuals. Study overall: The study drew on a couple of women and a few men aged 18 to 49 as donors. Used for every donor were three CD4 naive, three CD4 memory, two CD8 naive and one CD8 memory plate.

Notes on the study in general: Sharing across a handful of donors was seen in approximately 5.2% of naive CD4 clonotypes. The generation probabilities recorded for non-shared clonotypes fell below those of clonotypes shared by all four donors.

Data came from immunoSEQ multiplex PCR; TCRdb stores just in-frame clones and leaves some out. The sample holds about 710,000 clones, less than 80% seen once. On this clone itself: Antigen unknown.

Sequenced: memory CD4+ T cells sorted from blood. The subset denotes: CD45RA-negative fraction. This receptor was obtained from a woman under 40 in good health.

CDR3 in DNA: TGCGCCAGCAGCTGGGTTGCGGGAGTGAGGGATGAGCAGTTCTTC. Amino acid sequence: CASSWVAGVRDEQFF. The chain combines TRBV5-1 with TRBJ2-1; TRBD2 matches at 7 bases. The CDR3 totals 15 residues. Germline trimming cut 3 bases from V and 8 bases from J; bases unmatched to any gene: 11. Per germline, CDR1 SGHRS and CDR2 YFSETQ.